The clone carrying this T cell receptor beta chain was detected once. The data originate from a study of blood T cell repertoires in COVID-19. The data were produced by immunoSEQ multiplex PCR, yet TCRdb's version contains in-frame clones alone and is incomplete. The sample has under 350,000 clones; about 88% are singletons. Trimming at V came to 4 bases and at J to 0 bases, leaving 2 bases not matched to a gene. The length of the CDR3 is 14 residues. Germline assignment: CDR1 SNHLY and CDR2 FYNNEI. The receptor comes from a man in his 60s who had recovered from COVID-19. V gene TRBV2 combines with J gene TRBJ1-1; 7 bases match TRBD1. Specimen: PBMCs or T cells enriched from blood (not recorded which). CDR3 residues: CASSVGGLNTEAFF. CDR3 DNA sequence: TGTGCCAGCAGTGTAGGGGGCCTGAACACTGAAGCTTTCTTT.